This T cell receptor beta chain was recovered during a study of HIV-infected patients and healthy controls. TCRdb redid the calling of the 5' RACE reads with MiXCR, one entry per CDR3 protein. In the table there are 70,000 or so distinct CDR3 sequences, about 16% of which are singletons. The germline V and J ends were trimmed by 5 bases and 2 bases, with 7 bases remaining between them. Germline loops: CDR1 SGHTA, CDR2 FQGNSA. This CDR3 contains 14 residues. This clonotype was observed a handful of times. This clonotype was obtained from a human donor in good health. The chain links TRBV7-2 to TRBJ1-6; no firm D call. Sequences were obtained from CD4+ T cells from blood. CDR3 in DNA: TGTGCCAGCAGCCTACAGCCCTATAATTCACCCCTCCACTTT. It translates to CASSLQPYNSPLHF.